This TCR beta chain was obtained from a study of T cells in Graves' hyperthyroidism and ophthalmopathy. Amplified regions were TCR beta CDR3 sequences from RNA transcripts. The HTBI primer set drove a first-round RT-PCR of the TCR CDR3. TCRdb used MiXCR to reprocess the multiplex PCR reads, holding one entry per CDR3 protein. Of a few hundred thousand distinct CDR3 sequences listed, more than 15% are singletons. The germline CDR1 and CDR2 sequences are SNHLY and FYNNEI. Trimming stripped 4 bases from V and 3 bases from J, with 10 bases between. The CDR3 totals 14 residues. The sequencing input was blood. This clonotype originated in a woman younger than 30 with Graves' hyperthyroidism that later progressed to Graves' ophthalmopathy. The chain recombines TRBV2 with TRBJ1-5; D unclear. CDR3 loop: CASSGQIYNQPQHF. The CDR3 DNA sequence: TGTGCCAGCAGTGGGCAGATCTACAATCAGCCCCAGCATTTT.